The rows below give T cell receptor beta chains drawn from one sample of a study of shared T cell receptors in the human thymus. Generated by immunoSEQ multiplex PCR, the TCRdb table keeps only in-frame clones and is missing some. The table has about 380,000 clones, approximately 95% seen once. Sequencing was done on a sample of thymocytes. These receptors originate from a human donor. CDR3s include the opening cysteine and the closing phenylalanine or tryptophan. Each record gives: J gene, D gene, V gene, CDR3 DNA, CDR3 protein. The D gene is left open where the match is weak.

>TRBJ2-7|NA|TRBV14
TGTGCCAGCAGCCAAGAAGGGGCTCCACCATTTGTCGAGCAGTACTTC
CASSQEGAPPFVEQYF
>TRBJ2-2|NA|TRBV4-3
TGCGCCAGCAGCCAAGACGACAGGAACACCGGGGAGCTGTTTTTT
CASSQDDRNTGELFF
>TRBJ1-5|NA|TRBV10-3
TGTGCCATCAGCCTCCCCTTGATCTCCGGGACGGATAGCAATCAGCCCCAGCATTTT
CAISLPLISGTDSNQPQHF
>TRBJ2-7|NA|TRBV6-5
TGTGCCAGCAGTAGCCGACAGGACTCCTACGAGCAGTACTTC
CASSSRQDSYEQYF
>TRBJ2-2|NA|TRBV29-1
TGCAGCGCCCGAGATGAAGGGTGGGATGCCGGGGAGCTGTTTTTT
CSARDEGWDAGELFF
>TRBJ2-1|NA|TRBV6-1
TGTGCCAGCAGTGGGGGGGCGCACGAATTAAACTACAATGAGCAGTTCTTC
CASSGGAHELNYNEQFF
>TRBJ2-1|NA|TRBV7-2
TGTGCCAGCAGCTTAGTTAACTTCCAGGGGCGCGGAGATGAGCAGTTCTTC
CASSLVNFQGRGDEQFF
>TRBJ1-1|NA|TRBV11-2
TGTGCCAGCAGCTTAGGATCAGGGCCGATGAACACTGAAGCTTTCTTT
CASSLGSGPMNTEAFF
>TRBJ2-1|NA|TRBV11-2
TGTGCCAGCAGCTTCCGGGCCCCCATTGAGCAGTTCTTC
CASSFRAPIEQFF
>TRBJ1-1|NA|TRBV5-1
TGCGCCAGCAGCGACGGACAGAGGAACACTGAAGCTTTCTTT
CASSDGQRNTEAFF
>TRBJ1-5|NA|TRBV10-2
TGCGCCAGCAGTGGCCGCCAGGGACATAGCAATCAGCCCCAGCATTTT
CASSGRQGHSNQPQHF
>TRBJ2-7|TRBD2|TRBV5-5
TGTGCCAGCAGCTTGACTAGCGGGAGGGCAATTGAAGTCTACGAGCAGTACTTC
CASSLTSGRAIEVYEQYF